The rows below give T cell receptor beta chains drawn from one sample of a study of cytomegalovirus exposure and HLA in healthy donors. The table came from immunoSEQ multiplex PCR; TCRdb's copy has only in-frame clones and leaves some out. This table has some 84,000 clones, about 77% appearing once. The sequenced material came from PBMCs. Receptors were obtained from a male donor in good health and CMV-seropositive. The CDR3 runs from the conserved cysteine through the conserved F or W. D genes are given only for firm matches. Clone size appears in some rows only: once, few, many, or a class for an expanded clone.

clone_size,v_call,d_call,j_call,cdr3_aa,cdr3_nt
-,TRBV7-2,-,TRBJ1-5,CASSQQGSGNQPQHF,TGTGCCAGCAGCCAACAGGGTAGTGGCAATCAGCCCCAGCATTTT
-,TRBV19,TRBD1,TRBJ1-5,CASSPGTGRGNQPQHF,TGTGCCAGTAGTCCCGGGACAGGGAGAGGCAATCAGCCCCAGCATTTT
-,TRBV10-3,-,TRBJ2-7,CAISELGEQYF,TGTGCCATCAGTGAACTCGGCGAGCAGTACTTC
-,TRBV5-1,-,TRBJ2-4,CASRRFLSRENIQYF,TGCGCCAGCAGGCGTTTCCTCTCGAGGGAGAACATTCAGTACTTC
-,TRBV5-5,TRBD2,TRBJ2-1,CASSGAWGRAPNEQFF,TGTGCCAGCAGCGGCGCGTGGGGGAGGGCCCCCAATGAGCAGTTCTTC
-,TRBV29-1,-,TRBJ2-5,CSVAVQETQYF,TGCAGCGTAGCCGTCCAAGAGACCCAGTACTTC
-,TRBV15,TRBD1,TRBJ1-1,CATSRARQGTEAFF,TGTGCCACCAGCAGAGCTAGACAGGGGACTGAAGCTTTCTTT
-,TRBV7-2,TRBD2,TRBJ2-1,CASSLVGTSGRAEQFF,TGTGCCAGCAGCTTAGTTGGGACTAGCGGGAGGGCTGAGCAGTTCTTC
-,TRBV28,-,TRBJ1-5,CASSPNQWEGDQPQHF,TGTGCCAGCAGCCCAAACCAGTGGGAGGGGGATCAGCCCCAGCATTTT
-,TRBV6-1,TRBD2,TRBJ2-2,CAARGRSNTGELFF,TGTGCCGCACGCGGGAGATCGAACACCGGGGAGCTGTTTTTT
-,TRBV30,-,TRBJ2-7,CAWSSPGTVDEQYF,TGTGCCTGGAGTTCACCGGGAACGGTCGACGAGCAGTACTTC
-,TRBV18,-,TRBJ1-1,CASSLQSGYEAFF,TGTGCCAGCTCACTCCAATCAGGGTATGAAGCTTTCTTT
-,TRBV7-2,TRBD1,TRBJ2-7,CASTPGQRISYEQYF,TGTGCCAGCACCCCGGGACAGCGGATCTCCTACGAGCAGTACTTC
-,TRBV30,-,TRBJ2-3,CAWKSRDTQYF,TGTGCCTGGAAGAGTAGAGATACGCAGTATTTT
-,TRBV6-1,-,TRBJ2-4,CASSEVQGKGNIQYF,TGTGCCAGCAGTGAAGTACAGGGAAAAGGGAACATTCAGTACTTC
-,TRBV27,TRBD1,TRBJ1-2,CASSSRQGAFGYTF,TGTGCCAGCAGTTCCAGACAGGGGGCCTTTGGCTACACCTTC
once,TRBV25-1,-,TRBJ2-7,CASSQGASYEQYF,TGTGCCAGCAGCCAAGGGGCCTCCTACGAGCAGTACTTC
-,TRBV6-4,TRBD2,TRBJ2-1,CASSDSVAGGLFF,TGTGCCAGCAGTGACTCGGTAGCGGGAGGTCTGTTCTTC
-,TRBV6-6,-,TRBJ2-2,CASSVRGADTGELFF,TGTGCCAGCAGTGTTAGGGGCGCGGACACCGGGGAGCTGTTTTTT
-,TRBV11-1,TRBD1,TRBJ2-7,CASSERPGGYGQYF,TGTGCCAGCAGCGAGAGACCAGGGGGCTACGGGCAGTACTTC
few,TRBV7-6,-,TRBJ1-1,CASSPSVGAEAFF,TGTGCCAGCAGCCCAAGTGTGGGGGCAGAAGCTTTCTTT
few,TRBV2,TRBD1,TRBJ1-5,CASAGGGQPQHF,TGTGCCAGCGCAGGGGGCGGTCAGCCCCAGCATTTT
-,TRBV2,TRBD1,TRBJ1-2,CASTSTGYYGYTF,TGTGCCAGCACTTCGACAGGGTATTATGGCTACACCTTC
-,TRBV6-1,-,TRBJ1-3,CASSAWSSGNTIYF,TGTGCCAGCAGTGCGTGGAGCTCTGGAAACACCATATATTTT
-,TRBV4-2,TRBD1,TRBJ2-7,CASSQALSRQGAYEQYF,TGTGCCAGCAGCCAAGCGTTGAGCAGACAGGGTGCCTACGAGCAGTACTTC
once,TRBV4-1,TRBD2,TRBJ2-1,CASSQVGTSGSSYNEQFF,TGCGCCAGCAGCCAGGTGGGGACTAGCGGTAGCTCCTACAATGAGCAGTTCTTC
-,TRBV30,-,TRBJ1-1,CAWSPGQNTEAFF,TGTGCCTGGAGTCCGGGTCAGAACACTGAAGCTTTCTTT
-,TRBV10-3,TRBD2,TRBJ2-7,CAIRGLAGGNYEQYF,TGTGCCATCAGAGGACTAGCGGGAGGTAACTACGAGCAGTACTTC
-,TRBV5-6,-,TRBJ2-1,CASSGAADNEQFF,TGTGCCAGCAGTGGAGCGGCAGACAATGAGCAGTTCTTC
few,TRBV7-9,TRBD1,TRBJ1-5,CASSLKTGQGGNQPQHF,TGTGCCAGCAGCTTAAAAACCGGACAGGGCGGCAATCAGCCCCAGCATTTT